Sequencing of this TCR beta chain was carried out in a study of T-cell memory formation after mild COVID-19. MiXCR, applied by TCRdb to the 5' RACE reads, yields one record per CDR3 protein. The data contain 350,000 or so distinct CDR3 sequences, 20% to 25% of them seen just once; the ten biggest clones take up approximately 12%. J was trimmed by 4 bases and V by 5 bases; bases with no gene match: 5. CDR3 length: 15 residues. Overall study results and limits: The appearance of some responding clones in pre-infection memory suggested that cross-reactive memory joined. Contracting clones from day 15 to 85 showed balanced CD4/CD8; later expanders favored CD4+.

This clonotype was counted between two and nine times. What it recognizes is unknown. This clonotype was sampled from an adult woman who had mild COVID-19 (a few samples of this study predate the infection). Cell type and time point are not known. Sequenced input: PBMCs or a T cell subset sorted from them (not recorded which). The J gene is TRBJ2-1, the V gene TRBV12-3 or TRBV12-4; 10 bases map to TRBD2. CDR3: CASSPSGGRYNEQFF. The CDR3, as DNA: TGTGCCAGCAGTCCTAGCGGGGGCCGTTACAATGAGCAGTTCTTC.